This entry describes one TCR beta chain. Method: immunoSEQ multiplex PCR; TCRdb's copy keeps in-frame clones and lacks some. This table has some 140,000 clones, around four fifths appearing once. The data originate from a study of blood T cell repertoires in COVID-19. Participants were aged roughly 18 to 100 years from roughly 26 US areas. The TCR sequence derives from a man aged 25-40 years who had recovered from COVID-19. Sequenced material: PBMCs or T cells enriched from blood (not recorded which).

The CDR3 is CASSFGGTYSNQPQHF. In nucleotides, the CDR3 is TGTGCCAGCAGCTTTGGGGGGACCTATAGCAATCAGCCCCAGCATTTT. The J gene is TRBJ1-5, the V gene TRBV7-9; TRBD1 is a possible D gene (5 bases). This CDR3 region has 16 residues. V was cut by 3 bases and J by 0 bases, with 12 bases left in between. Germline assignment: CDR1 SEHNR and CDR2 FQNEAQ (reference sequence).